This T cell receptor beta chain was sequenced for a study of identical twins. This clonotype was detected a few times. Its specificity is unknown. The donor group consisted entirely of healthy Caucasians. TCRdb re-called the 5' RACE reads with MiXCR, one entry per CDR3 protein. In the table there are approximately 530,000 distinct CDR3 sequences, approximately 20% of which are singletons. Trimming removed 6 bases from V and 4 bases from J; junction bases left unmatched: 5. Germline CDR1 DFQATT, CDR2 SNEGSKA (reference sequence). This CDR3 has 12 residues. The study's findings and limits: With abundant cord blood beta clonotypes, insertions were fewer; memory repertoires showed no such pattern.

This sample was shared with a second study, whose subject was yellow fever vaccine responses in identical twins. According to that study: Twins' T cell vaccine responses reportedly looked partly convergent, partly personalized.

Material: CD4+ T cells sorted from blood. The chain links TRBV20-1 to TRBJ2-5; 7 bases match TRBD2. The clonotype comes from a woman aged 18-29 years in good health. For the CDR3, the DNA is TGCAGTGCCAGGTGGGGGGGAGAGACCCAGTACTTC. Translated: CSARWGGETQYF.